These T cell receptor beta chains were read from a single sample in a study of T cell responses to AZD1222 COVID-19 vaccine. Measured with immunoSEQ multiplex PCR; TCRdb has only the in-frame clones, and not every one. The data show 110,000 to 150,000 clones, roughly 88% seen once. The material sequenced was peripheral blood, taken 28 days after the second AZD1222 dose. The receptors originated from an adult who received the AZD1222 COVID-19 vaccine. The CDR3 runs from the conserved cysteine through the conserved F or W. The D gene is left open where the match is weak. A clone size is listed for some rows: how often the clone was seen (once, few, many), or a class if it is expanded.

J	size	D	V	DNA	CDR3
TRBJ2-3	NA	NA	TRBV4-1	TGCGCCAGCAGCCAAGTCGACGCGGATACGCAGTATTTT	CASSQVDADTQYF
TRBJ2-6	NA	NA	TRBV2	TGTGCCAGCAGGGTATACAGGGCTGGGGCCAACGTCCTGACTTTC	CASRVYRAGANVLTF
TRBJ1-6	NA	TRBD1	TRBV9	TGTGCCAGCAGCCCCAAGACAGGGGGCTATAATTCACCCCTCCACTTT	CASSPKTGGYNSPLHF
TRBJ1-2	NA	TRBD1	TRBV5-8	TGTGCCAGCAGCTTGGACAGGGGGGGCTATGGCTACACCTTC	CASSLDRGGYGYTF
TRBJ2-3	NA	TRBD2	TRBV19	TGTGCCAGTAGTATAAAGGTAGCGGGAGCTATTTCAGATACGCAGTATTTT	CASSIKVAGAISDTQYF
TRBJ1-1	NA	NA	TRBV19	TGTGCCAGTAGTTTGGACAGTCTGAGGGGCACTGAAGCTTTCTTT	CASSLDSLRGTEAFF
TRBJ1-1	NA	NA	TRBV7-9	TGTGCCACCCTACCGCTGGCCCAGGGGAGGGGGAACACTGAAGCTTTCTTT	CATLPLAQGRGNTEAFF
TRBJ1-2	NA	NA	TRBV7-9	TGTGCCAGCAGCTTAGCCCGACAGTTGCCGGGTGGCTACACCTTC	CASSLARQLPGGYTF
TRBJ2-5	NA	TRBD2	TRBV5-4	TGTGCCAGCAGCTTGACTAGCGGGGGGGAAGAGACCCAGTACTTC	CASSLTSGGEETQYF
TRBJ1-2	NA	NA	TRBV5-6	TGTGCCAGCAGCCTGGAACGGTACTATGGCTACACCTTC	CASSLERYYGYTF
TRBJ1-2	once	NA	TRBV12-3/TRBV12-4	TGTGCCAGCAAAGCCGGACTCTGGCCCGGCTACACCTTC	CASKAGLWPGYTF
TRBJ2-1	NA	TRBD2	TRBV5-1	TGCGCCAGCAGCTTGTCCCATGTAGCGGGGTTCACCTACAATGAGCAGTTCTTC	CASSLSHVAGFTYNEQFF
TRBJ2-7	NA	NA	TRBV21-1	TGTGCCAGCAGCAAATCCCGGTGCAGACCGAGAGCAGTACGGTACTTC	CASSKSRCRPRAVRYF
TRBJ1-1	NA	TRBD1	TRBV25-1	TGTGCCAGCAGCCCCGGGGGTGGGACAGGGGAAGTAAACACTGAAGCTTTCTTT	CASSPGGGTGEVNTEAFF
TRBJ1-2	NA	NA	TRBV2	TGTGCCAGCAGTGAGGATAGGGCTAACTATGGCTACACCTTC	CASSEDRANYGYTF
TRBJ2-6	NA	TRBD2	TRBV11-2	TGTGCCAGCAGCTCTGCCGGGACTACGACCTCTGGGGCCAACGTCCTGACTTTC	CASSSAGTTTSGANVLTF
TRBJ2-3	NA	NA	TRBV29-1	TGCAGCGTTGTATTAGCGGCTAGGGTAACGGATACGCAGTATTTT	CSVVLAARVTDTQYF
TRBJ1-2	NA	NA	TRBV28	TGTGCCAGCCATAGCCCTAACTATGGCTACACCTTC	CASHSPNYGYTF
TRBJ1-1	NA	NA	TRBV5-4	TGTGCCAGCAGCCAACGGCATCCCGAGACCGAAGCTTTCTTT	CASSQRHPETEAFF
TRBJ2-3	NA	TRBD1	TRBV6-1	TGTGCCAGCAGAGAAGACAGGGGCACAGATACGCAGTATTTT	CASREDRGTDTQYF
TRBJ1-2	NA	NA	TRBV28	TGTGCCAGCAGGGAGGGTCGGGTCCGAAACTATGGCTACACCTTC	CASREGRVRNYGYTF
TRBJ2-1	once	NA	TRBV14	TGTGCCAGCAGCCAAGGGCCTGACCCCCTCGTGTTTAATGAGCAGTTCTTC	CASSQGPDPLVFNEQFF